What follows describes a single TCR beta chain. Its antigen specificity is not known. Per-base quality was not reported, and no clone a single base away is much larger than it. Spanning cysteine to phenylalanine, the CDR3 consists of 14 amino acids. The only DNA kept is the CDR3, 42 bases in frame from the first base. V is reduced by 4 bases and J by 0 bases, leaving a spacing of 4 bases between them. The germline V gene encodes CDR1 LNHDA and CDR2 SQIVND (reference sequence). The data are from a study of shared clonotypes between healthy human individuals (dated by TCRdb to between 2020 and 2021). Regarding the study in general: The cohort included a few men and a couple of women between 18 and 49 years of age. To increase sequencing depth and limit assay-specific biases, TCR repertoire library preparation and sequencing were carried out by different laboratories using diverse techniques. To estimate repertoire size and how much clonotype sharing occurs between individuals, the study deeply sequenced the blood TCR repertoires of 5 or 6 healthy adults. Leukapheresis yielded between about 0.9 and 10 billion PBMCs per donor. For each donor, CD4 naive and CD4 memory were each run on three plates, CD8 naive on two plates, and CD8 memory on one plate. The paper as a whole reports these results and caveats: Sampling was limited to blood, and TCR repertoires in tissue likely differ from TCR repertoires in blood. Across several donors, approximately 5% of naive CD4, approximately 3.5% of naive CD8, around 2.5% of memory CD4, and roughly 0.4% of memory CD8 clonotypes were shared. Because the study included only a small number of donors, the genetic and exposure-history diversity represented was limited. Even with the large sequencing depth, rarefaction of the sorted-subset datasets indicated that sequencing was incomplete. Compared with non-shared clonotypes, the clonotypes found in all four sorted-subset donors had higher generation probabilities. Pairwise subsampling indicated that sequencing depth was expected to affect the degree of clonotype sharing among donors. Naive subsets generally had larger estimated clonotype richness than memory subsets did.

TCR CDR3 regions were amplified from genomic DNA by multiplex PCR using the deep immunoSEQ assay. Genomic DNA extracted from each cell subset was distributed evenly over all wells of several immunoSEQ 96-well plates, and each plate served as one replicate. Each replicate PCR for sorted subsets received around 210 ng genomic DNA, equal to tens of thousands of T cell genomes. The purified libraries were quantified using a Qubit 3.0 fluorometer, sized with a Bioanalyzer 2100, and then quantified again using the KAPA Library Quantification kit. A separate single-read 150-cycle Illumina NextSeq 550 flow cell was used to sequence each immunoSEQ 96-well plate. Under the source paper's analysis protocol: The immunoSEQ output contained only junctional sequences without quality scores, so filtering could not match that applied to full-length reads. To assign V/J genes and CDR3, sequences were annotated against IMGT germline references using PyIR, a Python wrapper for IgBLAST v1.9. Reads were removed for weak V/J assignments (E-value above 1e-6), missing CDR3, stop codons, out-of-frame junctions, or ambiguous translated residues. V3J clonotypes were defined as sequences sharing the same inferred V gene, J gene, and CDR3 amino acid sequence. Percentage overlap between repertoires was computed as shared unique clonotypes divided by the size of the smaller repertoire. Repertoire richness was assessed with RTK rarefaction, the Chao1 estimator, and Recon v2.1 estimates of unobserved clonotypes. For all TCRbeta clonotypes obtained by the gDNA method from four donors, generation probabilities were computed with OLGA. In TCRdb, the immuneACCESS table is reduced to in-frame sequences with V and J assigned. These tables do not hold every clone; where another copy was compared, an unresolved V gene accounts for under half, and the others remain unexplained. The DNA was the basis for D and trimming; V, J and clone size are from that table. The sample table records over 950,000 clones; approximately 75% of these occur just once. The ten largest account for roughly 0.82% of the sample.

The donors were healthy, HIV-negative adults with no recently reported acute infections or vaccinations. All donors were Caucasian adults living in Nashville, Tennessee, USA. CD4+ T cells were enriched through magnetic negative selection, after which naive cells were positively selected on CD45RA and the remaining negative fraction served as the memory subset. Blood was collected by leukapheresis, and PBMCs were isolated by Ficoll-Histopaque density gradient centrifugation and then cryopreserved in liquid nitrogen vapor phase. Analytical flow cytometry was used to check the purity and quantity of every magnetically sorted T cell population. Each sorted fraction had its genomic DNA isolated and then quantified by UV absorbance on a Nanodrop 2000c.

The chain was built from TRBV19 and TRBJ2-6; the D gene is not confidently resolved. The source of this sequence is a man younger than 35 in good health. Some clones in this sample may be carry-over from other donors' samples. Sequenced input: memory CD4+ T cells from PBMCs. Interpreted using the paper, the cell subset or site label stands for: CD45RA-negative fraction. Read as DNA, the sequence is TGTGCCAGTAGTAGTGTCTCTGGGGCCAACGTCCTGACTTTC. This gives the protein CASSSVSGANVLTF.